A single count supports the clone carrying this TCR beta chain. The V end was cut by 2 bases, the J end by 5 bases, with 17 bases between. Germline loops: CDR1 MDHEN, CDR2 SYDVKM. The CDR3 is 16 amino acids. The sample originates from a study of shared clonotypes between healthy human individuals. Measured with immunoSEQ multiplex PCR; TCRdb has only the in-frame clones, and not every one. The sample yields about 1.5 million clones, 95% to 99% seen once. The chain employs TRBV28 and TRBJ2-3, with D possibly TRBD2 on 7 matching bases. The sequencing sample was made of naive CD4+ T cells sorted from blood. The sample's subset: CD45RA+ positively selected. The receptor was derived from a young man in good health. DNA of the CDR3: TGTGCCAGCAGTTTAACGGGAGGAGGGGGGGGAGATACGCAGTATTTT. Translating it yields CASSLTGGGGGDTQYF. Based on the CDR3 plus reference TRBV28 and TRBJ2-3, the full variable domain is DVKVTQSSRYLVKRTGEKVFLECVQDMDHENMFWYRQDPGLGLRLIYFSYDVKMKEKGDIPEGYSVSREKKERFSLILESASTNQTSMYLCASSLTGGGGGDTQYFGPGTRLTVL.